Detailed here is one T cell receptor (beta chain). Its antigen is unknown. No base quality information exists; no much larger clone differs at one position. The sample is drawn from a study of cytomegalovirus exposure and HLA in healthy donors (dated 2017 in TCRdb). About the study as a whole: A later analysis indicated that the 120 validation repertoires were generated on the platform also employed for the roughly 720 repertoires of the first cohort. The study was designed to test whether signatures of past pathogen exposure could be identified by cataloging public T cell receptors. High-throughput TCR immunosequencing, statistical association of individual TCRs with disease status, and machine learning were combined to predict cytomegalovirus infection status. A separate validation cohort of 100 to 150 different subjects was used in addition to the roughly 670-subject first cohort. Summary of the overall study and its limitations: Of the cluster scores, roughly 95% were above 0 in a later analysis, which found that TCRs clustered in the first cohort also tended to co-occur in the 95 to 150 validation repertoires. Three of the identified cytomegalovirus-associated TCR beta chains were confirmed in vitro to be specific for cytomegalovirus antigens. Most TCR sequences were observed very rarely across donors, whereas some public TCRs were present in many individuals. A later analysis lacked HLA typing for the validation cohort, so it scored co-occurrence in that cohort across all 110 or so repertoires. According to the authors, the approach could potentially be generalized to other disease states and immunological phenotypes. The classifier was reported to diagnose cytomegalovirus status with high specificity and sensitivity in both the original cohort and the validation cohort. A total of 150 to 200 TCR beta chains were listed by the study as associated with cytomegalovirus.

The germline V gene yields SNHLY for CDR1 and FYNNEI for CDR2. Trimming at the junction amounts to 0 bases on V and 12 bases on J, and the germline ends lie 12 bases apart. The CDR3 sequence holds 13 residues, the cysteine and phenylalanine included. Of all the DNA, just the CDR3 is kept, 39 bases in frame from base 1. The library was obtained by the immunoSEQ multiplex PCR assay. In the paper's pipeline: A statistical classification framework was built to diagnose cytomegalovirus status from the catalog of TCR beta chain sequences. The immuneACCESS repertoire file appears here via TCRdb, limited to in-frame rearrangements. These files lack a portion of the clones; in checked studies, under half of the deficit traces to unresolved V genes, and the cause of the others is not known. The V and J calls and clone size come from that table; D and trimming were worked out from the DNA. The sample has 200,000 or so clones on record, 84% of them singletons. The ten largest clones add up to over 10% of the sample.

The donors belonged to the validation cohort of about 110 subjects, which was separate from the roughly 700-subject first cohort. This TCR derives from a woman aged 30 to 39 in good health and CMV-seropositive. The chain is made from TRBV2 and TRBJ1-5, with the D gene too uncertain to name. Sequences were obtained from PBMCs. The DNA sequence reads TGTGCCAGCAGTGAAGCGCTTTGGCTAGGCCAGCATTTT. Translated, it reads CASSEALWLGQHF.